This T cell receptor (beta chain) was obtained from a study of chemoradiotherapy in HPV16-positive cancers. The method was immunoSEQ multiplex PCR; TCRdb's version includes in-frame clones alone and lacks a portion of them. The repertoire consists of roughly 19,000 clones, with 84% occurring once and the leading ten covering around 3.6%. Germline values: CDR1 LNHDA, CDR2 SQIVND (reference sequence). CDR3 length: 15 residues. Trimming pared 4 bases from V and 5 bases from J, leaving 17 bases between. This chain uses TRBV19 with TRBJ1-1; unclear D gene. Sample: blood, taken from a patient who underwent chemoradiotherapy. This TCR derives from a human donor with HPV-associated anogenital cancer. CDR3 amino acids: CASSTGRLWVTEAFF. CDR3 DNA: TGTGCCAGTAGTACTGGACGTCTGTGGGTGACTGAAGCTTTCTTT.